This T cell receptor beta chain was sequenced for a study of OX40 agonist ivuxolimab in advanced cancers. Background on the study: Prior checkpoint blockade (anti-PD-1, anti-PD-L1 or anti-CTLA-4) was permitted; approximately 44% had it. Three patients, one with hepatocellular carcinoma and two with cutaneous melanoma, achieved partial responses.

Profiled with immunoSEQ multiplex PCR; TCRdb holds only in-frame clones, not every one. Of approximately 50,000 clones listed, 80% are singletons. In its sample, this clone was seen a few times. Antigen specificity is unknown. Study outcomes and limitations: Patients with a partial response at 0.1-3.0 mg/kg had among the lowest clonal expansion.

Autoimmune disease history or systemic immunosuppression barred patients. The TCR sequence derives from an adult with an advanced solid tumor such as melanoma, head and neck, liver or kidney cancer. This specimen was CD4+ or CD8+ T cells sorted from blood, taken in a trial of the OX40 agonist ivuxolimab.

Here the CDR3 DNA reads TGTGCCAGCAGTGACTCAAGGGGGCTTTATGGCTACACCTTC. Amino acid sequence: CASSDSRGLYGYTF. The rearrangement links TRBV6-4 to TRBJ1-2; 7 nucleotides align to TRBD1. In germline, CDR1 is MRHNA, CDR2 SNTAGT. The CDR3 is 14 amino acids. The J segment lost 5 bases and the V segment lost 0 bases, leaving 3 bases of the junction unmatched.